One sample yielded the 27 T cell receptor beta chains listed below, sequenced in a study of shared clonotypes between healthy human individuals. The table came from immunoSEQ multiplex PCR; TCRdb's copy has only in-frame clones and leaves some out. The sample lists about 1.5 million clones, 95% to 99% occurring once. The sample consisted of naive CD4+ T cells sorted from blood. Subset in this sample: CD45RA+ positively selected. The origin of the receptors is a young man in good health.

This chain links TRBV28 with TRBJ1-1; D not resolved. Germline V gene sequence: CDR1 MDHEN, CDR2 SYDVKM. This CDR3 comprises 12 residues. Between the trimmed V and J ends, which lost 4 bases and 6 bases, there was a span of 9 bases. The CDR3 reads CASSSDRAEAFF. CDR3 sequence (DNA): TGTGCCAGCAGTTCCGACCGAGCTGAAGCTTTCTTT.

This clone was detected once. This chain joins TRBV6-6 and TRBJ2-7; TRBD2 aligns across 7 bases. Germline V gene sequence: CDR1 MNHNY, CDR2 SVGAGI (reference sequence). V was clipped by 0 bases and J by 3 bases; unmatched bases: 5. The CDR3 sequence is 15 residues long. The CDR3 spells CASSYSAGIDYEQYF. As DNA, the CDR3 is TGTGCCAGCAGTTACTCAGCGGGAATAGACTACGAGCAGTACTTC.

This rearrangement joins TRBV5-1 to TRBJ2-1; 9 bases align to TRBD2. The V and J ends lost 0 bases and 4 bases, in that order; junction bases with no gene match: 11. CDR1 and CDR2 (germline): SGHRS, YFSETQ. This CDR3 contains 18 residues. The chain's CDR3 is CASSLGGVLAGSYNEQFF. Written as DNA, the CDR3 is TGCGCCAGCAGCTTGGGCGGGGTGCTAGCGGGAAGTTACAATGAGCAGTTCTTC.

The chain links TRBV5-4 to TRBJ2-1, with 10 positions matching TRBD2. The CDR3 runs to 15 residues. Germline V gene sequence: CDR1 SGHNT, CDR2 YYREEE (reference sequence). V was clipped by 1 base and J by 5 bases; unmatched bases: 3. CDR3 in DNA: TGTGCCAGCAGCTTGAAACTAGCGGGAAACAATGAGCAGTTCTTC. It encodes CASSLKLAGNNEQFF. Full variable domain (rest looked up from reference TRBV5-4 and TRBJ2-1): ETGVTQSPTHLIKTRGQQVTLRCSSQSGHNTVSWYQQALGQGPQFIFQYYREEENGRGNFPPRFSGLQFPNYSSELNVNALELDDSALYLCASSLKLAGNNEQFFGPGTRLTVL.

As for this clone: Other DNA sequences from this sample encode an identical CDR3 as well. The genes are TRBV27 and TRBJ2-1, with TRBD2 as a possible D gene (7 bases). The germline V and J ends were trimmed by 2 bases and 5 bases, with 13 bases remaining between them. Germline V CDR1 and CDR2: MNHEY, SMNVEV (reference sequence). The CDR3 has 15 residues. CDR3 in amino acids: CASSLRLAGDNEQFF. In DNA form, the CDR3 reads TGTGCCAGCAGTTTAAGACTAGCAGGGGACAATGAGCAGTTCTTC.

Details on this clone: The sample has other DNA sequences that encode this CDR3 too. The genes are TRBV11-2 and TRBJ2-1; 7 bases align to TRBD2. Germline trimming cut 5 bases from V and 1 base from J; bases unmatched to any gene: 5. CDR3 size: 15 residues. From germline, CDR1 is SGHAT and CDR2 FQNNGV. CDR3 protein: CASSLSGTSYNEQFF. CDR3 sequence (DNA): TGTGCCAGCAGCCTAAGCGGGACTTCCTACAATGAGCAGTTCTTC.

The chain links TRBV28 to TRBJ2-5; D remains ambiguous. V lost 7 bases, J lost 0 bases, and 9 bases lay in between. The CDR3 contains 13 residues. Germline V gene data show CDR1 as MDHEN and CDR2 as SYDVKM. CDR3 coding DNA: TGTGCCAGCACCGTCAGAGACCAAGAGACCCAGTACTTC. Protein sequence: CASTVRDQETQYF.

This clone came up once. The rearrangement joins TRBV19 to TRBJ1-5, with D perhaps matching TRBD1 (6 bases). V gave up 4 bases and J gave up 2 bases, with 12 bases separating them. Germline V lookup: CDR1 LNHDA, CDR2 SQIVND (reference sequence). The CDR3 consists of 15 residues. CDR3 residues: CASSNREYGNQPQHF. The CDR3 DNA reads as TGTGCCAGTAGTAACAGGGAATATGGCAATCAGCCCCAGCATTTT.

The V gene is TRBV5-1, the J gene TRBJ1-2, with no clear D. In germline, CDR1 is SGHRS, CDR2 YFSETQ. CDR3 length: 12 residues. The V and J ends lost 2 bases and 2 bases respectively, with 4 bases between them. CDR3 in DNA: TGCGCCAGCAGCTTCGACAACTATGGCTACACCTTC. It yields the protein CASSFDNYGYTF.

The V call is TRBV5-6, the J call TRBJ1-3; D not certain. Trimming left V 3 bases short and J 9 bases short, with 19 bases between. Germline V CDR1 and CDR2: SGHDT, YYEEEE. This CDR3 is 15 amino acids long. The CDR3 reads CASSSSYAPRRTIYF. The CDR3, as DNA: TGTGCCAGCAGCTCTTCGTATGCACCGCGACGCACCATATATTTT. The full variable domain, rest sourced from reference TRBV5-6 and TRBJ1-3, is DAGVTQSPTHLIKTRGQQVTLRCSPKSGHDTVSWYQQALGQGPQFIFQYYEEEERQRGNFPDRFSGHQFPNYSSELNVNALLLGDSALYLCASSSSYAPRRTIYFGEGSWLTVV.

The V gene is TRBV7-2, the J gene TRBJ1-5; 10 positions match TRBD1. V gave up 5 bases and J gave up 4 bases; unmatched junction bases: 8. Germline values: CDR1 SGHTA, CDR2 FQGNSA. This CDR3 has 16 residues. CDR3 sequence (DNA): TGTGCCAGCAGCGCCCGGGACAGGGGATGGAATCAGCCCCAGCATTTT. Residues: CASSARDRGWNQPQHF. Supplemented by reference TRBV7-2 and TRBJ1-5, the full variable domain reads GAGVSQSPSNKVTEKGKDVELRCDPISGHTALYWYRQSLGQGLEFLIYFQGNSAPDKSGLPSDRFSAERTGGSVSTLTIQRTQQEDSAVYLCASSARDRGWNQPQHFGDGTRLSIL.

The table lists this clone with a count of one. The chain links TRBV7-9 to TRBJ2-1; 7 nucleotides align to TRBD2. The V segment lost 5 bases and the J segment 9 bases; nucleotides outside the gene matches: 16. Germline V gene data show CDR1 as SEHNR and CDR2 as FQNEAQ (reference sequence). The CDR3 has 16 amino acids. Here the CDR3 DNA reads TGTGCCAGCAGCCCCCAAGCGGGATCTCCTACGGTTGAGCAGTTCTTC. Its protein product is CASSPQAGSPTVEQFF. Supplemented by reference TRBV7-9 and TRBJ2-1, the full variable domain reads DTGVSQNPRHKITKRGQNVTFRCDPISEHNRLYWYRQTLGQGPEFLTYFQNEAQLEKSRLLSDRFSAERPKGSFSTLEIQRTEQGDSAMYLCASSPQAGSPTVEQFFGPGTRLTVL.

As concerns this clone: This same CDR3 is encoded by further DNA sequences in the sample. The chain uses TRBV11-3 and TRBJ2-2; a weak D match, TRBD2 (6 bases). Trimming removed 5 bases at V and 3 bases at J, with 10 bases between. The CDR3 extends over 14 amino acids. The germline CDR1 and CDR2 sequences are SGHNT and YENEEA. The CDR3 protein is CASSPGGDTGELFF. In DNA, the CDR3 is TGTGCCAGCAGCCCCGGGGGAGACACCGGGGAGCTGTTTTTT.

This chain uses TRBV20-1 with TRBJ2-3; D might be TRBD2 (5 bases). Trimming left V 5 bases short and J 10 bases short, with 13 bases between. CDR3 length equals 11 residues. Germline V gene sequence: CDR1 DFQATT, CDR2 SNEGSKA (reference sequence). The CDR3 region is CSAPRNGAQYF. CDR3 nucleotide sequence: TGCAGTGCTCCCCGGAACGGGGCGCAGTATTTT.

The chain has TRBV7-9 and TRBJ1-1; D ambiguous. V was cut by 3 bases and J by 1 base, with 9 bases left in between. CDR1 and CDR2 (germline): SEHNR, FQNEAQ (reference sequence). This CDR3 comprises 14 residues. The CDR3 nucleotides read TGTGCCAGCAGCTTGCCCCACGCGAACACTGAAGCTTTCTTT. It translates to CASSLPHANTEAFF.

The rearrangement uses TRBV4-1 and TRBJ2-2; D gene unclear. V lost 0 bases to trimming and J lost 0 bases, with 5 bases between them. Germline CDR1 and CDR2: MGHRA and YSYEKL. The CDR3 is made up of 15 amino acids. Here the CDR3 reads CASSQDHANTGELFF. The CDR3 DNA sequence: TGCGCCAGCAGCCAAGATCACGCGAACACCGGGGAGCTGTTTTTT.

The rearrangement joins TRBV7-9 to TRBJ1-3; D is ambiguous. The V end was cut by 11 bases, the J end by 8 bases, with 10 bases between. The CDR3 is 10 residues long. Per germline, CDR1 SEHNR and CDR2 FQNEAQ (reference sequence). The CDR3 spells CAPSTDTIYF. The DNA of the CDR3 is TGTGCCCCCTCCACGGACACCATATATTTT.

Only one count was recorded for this clone. V is TRBV11-2 and J is TRBJ1-1; D unclear. The germline V gene encodes CDR1 SGHAT and CDR2 FQNNGV. The CDR3 totals 16 residues. Trimming removed 2 bases from V and 2 bases from J, with 15 bases in between. The CDR3 reads CASSLRRDVGNTEAFF. The CDR3 DNA is TGTGCCAGCAGCTTAAGGAGGGATGTGGGTAACACTGAAGCTTTCTTT.

With regard to this clone: This sample includes further DNA sequences coding for the same CDR3. V is TRBV6-6 and J is TRBJ1-2, with 7 bases matching TRBD1. The ends lost 2 bases at V and 4 bases at J; junction bases unmatched: 1. Germline loops: CDR1 MNHNY, CDR2 SVGAGI (reference sequence). The CDR3 covers 13 residues. The CDR3 sequence: CASSYDRVYGYTF. The CDR3 DNA reads as TGTGCCAGCAGTTACGACAGGGTCTATGGCTACACCTTC.

The V gene is TRBV7-9, the J gene TRBJ2-7; D remains ambiguous. V was shortened by 3 bases and J by 4 bases, with 13 bases between the two germline ends. CDR3 length equals 14 residues. CDR1 is SEHNR, CDR2 FQNEAQ, per germline (reference sequence). This chain's CDR3 is CASSFERPNYEQYF. As DNA, the CDR3 is TGTGCCAGCAGCTTTGAAAGACCGAATTACGAGCAGTACTTC.

The chain recombines TRBV6-5 with TRBJ2-2; a possible D gene is TRBD2 (6 bases). Trimming removed 7 bases from V and 0 bases from J, with 9 bases in between. The germline V gene has CDR1 MNHEY and CDR2 SVGAGI. The CDR3 has 14 amino acids. CDR3 DNA: TGTGCCAGCAATGGACTACCGAACACCGGGGAGCTGTTTTTT. This gives the protein CASNGLPNTGELFF.

J is TRBJ1-1 and V is TRBV4-1, with TRBD1 matching 7 bases. The CDR3 contains 18 residues. J was trimmed by 4 bases and V by 0 bases; bases with no gene match: 14. Germline lookup yields CDR1 MGHRA and CDR2 YSYEKL. The CDR3 loop reads CASSQEPGQPWLGTEAFF. DNA for the CDR3: TGCGCCAGCAGCCAAGAGCCGGGACAGCCCTGGCTGGGCACTGAAGCTTTCTTT.

On this clone itself: The sample carries other DNA sequences with the same CDR3. V usage is TRBV28 and J usage is TRBJ1-5, with D unclear. The V end was cut by 4 bases, the J end by 3 bases, with 4 bases between. The CDR3 has 12 amino acids. Germline lookup yields CDR1 MDHEN and CDR2 SYDVKM. CDR3 in amino acids: CASSSANQPQHF. CDR3 nucleotide sequence: TGTGCCAGCAGTTCCGCCAATCAGCCCCAGCATTTT.

Details on this clone: Additional DNA sequences in this sample encode the identical CDR3. V usage is TRBV29-1 and J usage is TRBJ2-5; D unclear. This CDR3 has 13 amino acids. The germline CDR1 and CDR2 sequences are SQVTM and ANQGSEA. Trimming pared 4 bases from V and 0 bases from J, leaving 9 bases between. CDR3 region: CSVGEPYQETQYF. The CDR3 region has the DNA TGCAGCGTTGGAGAGCCGTACCAAGAGACCCAGTACTTC.

The rearrangement links TRBV10-2 to TRBJ2-5; a weak D match, TRBD1 (8 bases). Germline V lookup: CDR1 WSHSY, CDR2 SAAADI. Trimming took 6 bases from V and 5 from J, leaving 22 bases between them. This CDR3 spans 16 amino acids. CDR3 loop: CASRDYQGARGETQYF. The CDR3, as DNA: TGCGCCAGCAGGGATTACCAGGGGGCGCGGGGGGAGACCCAGTACTTC.

The chain uses TRBV7-3 and TRBJ1-5; D remains unclear. V was pared by 5 bases and J by 0 bases, with 5 bases between. This CDR3 contains 13 residues. Germline lookup yields CDR1 SGHTA and CDR2 FQGTGA. The CDR3 here is CASSVDSNQPQHF. CDR3 nucleotide sequence: TGTGCCAGCAGCGTCGATAGCAATCAGCCCCAGCATTTT.

V gene TRBV7-2 combines with J gene TRBJ2-2; D uncertain. Germline assignment: CDR1 SGHTA and CDR2 FQGNSA. The CDR3 runs 11 residues. V lost 6 bases and J 2 bases, leaving 1 base between the germline ends. CDR3 sequence reads: CASRNTGELFF. CDR3 DNA sequence: TGTGCCAGCAGAAACACCGGGGAGCTGTTTTTT. The whole variable domain, filled in from reference TRBV7-2 and TRBJ2-2, reads GAGVSQSPSNKVTEKGKDVELRCDPISGHTALYWYRQSLGQGLEFLIYFQGNSAPDKSGLPSDRFSAERTGGSVSTLTIQRTQQEDSAVYLCASRNTGELFFGEGSRLTVL.